This T cell receptor (beta chain) is drawn from a study of glioma-infiltrating T cells after dendritic cell vaccination. Across the whole study: Three intradermal dendritic cell vaccine injections were given every two weeks.

Isocitrate dehydrogenase mutation was absent in all glioblastoma patients. Profiled with immunoSEQ multiplex PCR; TCRdb holds only in-frame clones, not every one. This table has under 130,000 clones, roughly 79% appearing once. The source is a human donor with glioblastoma. The sample in question was blood, obtained before dendritic cell vaccination.

CDR3 amino acids: CASSQAGGALAQYF. The CDR3 region has the DNA TGTGCCAGCAGCCAAGCCGGGGGGGCCCTGGCGCAGTATTTT. This chain uses TRBV14 with TRBJ2-3; 8 nucleotides align to TRBD2. The CDR3 has 14 amino acids. Trimming cost V 1 base and J 10 bases; bases outside gene matches: 7. In germline, CDR1 is SGHDN, CDR2 FVKESK.